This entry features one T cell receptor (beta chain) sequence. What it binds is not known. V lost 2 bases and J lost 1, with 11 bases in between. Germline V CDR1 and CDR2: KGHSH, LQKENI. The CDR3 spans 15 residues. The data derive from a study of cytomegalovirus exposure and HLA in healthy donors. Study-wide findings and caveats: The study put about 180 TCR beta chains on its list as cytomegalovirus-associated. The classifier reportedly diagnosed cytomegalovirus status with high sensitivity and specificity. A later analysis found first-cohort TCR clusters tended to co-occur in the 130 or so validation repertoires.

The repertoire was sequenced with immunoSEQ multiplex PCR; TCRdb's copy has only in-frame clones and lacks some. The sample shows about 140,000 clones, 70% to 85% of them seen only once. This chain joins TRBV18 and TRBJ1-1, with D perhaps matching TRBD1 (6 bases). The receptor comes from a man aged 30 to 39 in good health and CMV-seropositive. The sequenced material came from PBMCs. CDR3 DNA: TGTGCCAGCTCACCAGTAAAGGGGGAGAACACTGAAGCTTTCTTT. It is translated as CASSPVKGENTEAFF.